One and the same sample provided the 2 T cell receptor beta chains below, sequenced in a study of early T cells in non-severe SARS-CoV-2 infection. TCRdb reanalysed the 5' RACE reads using MiXCR and keeps one entry per CDR3 protein. Of fewer than 80,000 distinct CDR3 sequences in the sample, approximately 8.8% were seen once. Specimen: whole blood, collected at baseline. All receptors derive from an adult who was a healthcare worker with PCR-confirmed SARS-CoV-2 infection or an uninfected control (not recorded which).

This clonotype was detected ten times or more. The chain links TRBV29-1 to TRBJ1-2; no clear D gene. CDR3 size: 13 residues. Trimming removed 0 bases at V and 4 bases at J, with 9 bases between. CDR1 is SQVTM, CDR2 ANQGSEA, per germline. The CDR3 DNA sequence: TGCAGCGTTGAAGATACGGGCCTCTATGGCTACACCTTC. As protein: CSVEDTGLYGYTF. Supplemented by reference TRBV29-1 and TRBJ1-2, the full variable domain reads SAVISQKPSRDICQRGTSLTIQCQVDSQVTMMFWYRQQPGQSLTLIATANQGSEATYESGFVIDKFPISRPNLTFSTLTVSNMSPEDSSIYLCSVEDTGLYGYTFGSGTRLTVV.

This clonotype appeared many times. The chain links TRBV29-1 to TRBJ1-1; D is uncertain. The CDR3 is 14 amino acids. V dropped 4 bases and J dropped 0 bases, with 12 bases sitting between them. The germline CDR1 and CDR2 sequences are SQVTM and ANQGSEA. CDR3 DNA: TGCAGCGTTGTGAGTAACTACATGAACACTGAAGCTTTCTTT. This sequence encodes CSVVSNYMNTEAFF.